This T cell receptor (beta chain) was sequenced during a study of T-cell memory formation after mild COVID-19. Notes on the study in general: CM and EM subsets held most contracting CD4+ clones; EMRA held CD8+ ones.

Germline V gene data show CDR1 as SQVTM and CDR2 as ANQGSEA. CDR3 length: 15 amino acids. V lost 7 bases and J lost 5; bases outside the gene matches: 13. This clonotype was seen a handful of times. Its specificity is not known. Each CDR3 protein gets one entry after TCRdb re-called the 5' RACE reads with MiXCR. The table has about 190,000 distinct CDR3 sequences, about a sixth seen once. This sequence originates from an adult woman who had mild COVID-19 (a few samples of this study predate the infection). Cell type and time point are not known. The rearrangement joins TRBV29-1 to TRBJ2-5; 10 bases align to TRBD1. Sequenced sample: PBMCs or a T cell subset sorted from them (not recorded which). The CDR3 DNA sequence: TGCAGCGCGTCTTCCGGGACAGGGGTGGGTGAGACCCAGTACTTC. Encoded protein: CSASSGTGVGETQYF.